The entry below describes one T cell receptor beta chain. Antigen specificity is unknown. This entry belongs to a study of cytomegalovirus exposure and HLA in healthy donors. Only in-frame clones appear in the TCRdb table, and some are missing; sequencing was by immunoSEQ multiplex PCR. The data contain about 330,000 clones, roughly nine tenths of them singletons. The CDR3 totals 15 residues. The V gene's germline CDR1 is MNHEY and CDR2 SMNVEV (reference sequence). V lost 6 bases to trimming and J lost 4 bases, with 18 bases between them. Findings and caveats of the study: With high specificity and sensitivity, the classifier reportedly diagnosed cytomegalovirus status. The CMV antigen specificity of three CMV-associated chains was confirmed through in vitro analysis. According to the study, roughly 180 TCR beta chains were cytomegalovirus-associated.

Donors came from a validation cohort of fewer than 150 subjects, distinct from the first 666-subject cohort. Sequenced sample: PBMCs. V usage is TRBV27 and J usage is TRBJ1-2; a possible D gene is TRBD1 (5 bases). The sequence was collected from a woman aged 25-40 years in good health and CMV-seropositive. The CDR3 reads CASRPSVGAAYGYTF. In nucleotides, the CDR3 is TGTGCCAGCAGACCAAGTGTAGGGGCAGCCTATGGCTACACCTTC.